Described below is a single T cell receptor beta chain sequence and its context. The antigen remains undetermined. This entry is derived from a study of cytomegalovirus exposure and HLA in healthy donors. Study results and limitations: In the analysis, some V segments, TRBV6-2 and TRBV6-3 included, were excluded as indistinguishable. Near-uniform donor sequencing depth was presumed by presence/absence analyses. Follow-up analysis later connected one missense variant in DCLRE1C with trimming of TCR beta V- and J-genes.

V shed 1 base and J shed 2 bases, with 7 bases lying between them. Germline V gene sequence: CDR1 SGHNT, CDR2 YYREEE (reference sequence). The CDR3 has 15 residues. All donors participated as healthy donors of bone marrow. Primers for the PCR totalled 60 Vbeta and 13 Jbeta. Produced via immunoSEQ multiplex PCR; TCRdb's table is partial and in-frame only. Of 150,000 or so clones in the sample, 77% are singletons; the top ten hold roughly 2%. The chain uses TRBV5-4 and TRBJ2-6, with D tentatively TRBD2 (5 bases). Sample: PBMCs. The sequence was collected from a man over 45 in good health and CMV-seropositive. CDR3: CASSLRGTGANVLTF. The CDR3 DNA reads as TGTGCCAGCAGCTTGCGGGGAACTGGGGCCAACGTCCTGACTTTC.